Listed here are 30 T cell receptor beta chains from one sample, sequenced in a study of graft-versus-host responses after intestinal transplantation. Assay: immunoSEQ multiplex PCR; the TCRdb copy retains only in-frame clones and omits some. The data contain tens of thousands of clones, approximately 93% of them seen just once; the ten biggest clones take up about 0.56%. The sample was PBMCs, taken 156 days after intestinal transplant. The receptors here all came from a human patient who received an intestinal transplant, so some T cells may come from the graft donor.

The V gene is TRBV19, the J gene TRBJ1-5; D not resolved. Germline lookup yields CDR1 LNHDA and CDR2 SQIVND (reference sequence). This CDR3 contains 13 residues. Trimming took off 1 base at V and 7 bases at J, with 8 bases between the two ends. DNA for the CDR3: TGTGCCAGTAGTATAGGGAGTGGGCAGCCCCAGCATTTT. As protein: CASSIGSGQPQHF.

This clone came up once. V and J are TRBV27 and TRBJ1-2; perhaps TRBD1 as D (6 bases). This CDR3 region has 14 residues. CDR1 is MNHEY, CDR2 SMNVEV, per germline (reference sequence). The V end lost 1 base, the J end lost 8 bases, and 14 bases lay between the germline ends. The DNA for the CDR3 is TGTGCCAGCAGTTTATACCCAGGGGTGGGAGGCTACACCTTC. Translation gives CASSLYPGVGGYTF.

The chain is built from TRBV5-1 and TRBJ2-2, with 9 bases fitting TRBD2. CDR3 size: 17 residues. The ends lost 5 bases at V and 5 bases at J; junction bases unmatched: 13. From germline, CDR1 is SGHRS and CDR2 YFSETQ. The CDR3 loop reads CASSRSSGMLFTGELFF. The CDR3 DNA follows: TGCGCCAGCAGTAGGTCTAGCGGGATGCTTTTTACCGGGGAGCTGTTTTTT.

The CDR3 nucleotides are TGTGCCAGCAGTTACTCGAGGGAGAACACTGAAGCTTTCTTT. This translates into CASSYSRENTEAFF. The rearrangement joins TRBV6-6 to TRBJ1-1, with D hard to call. CDR1 is MNHNY, CDR2 SVGAGI, per germline (reference sequence). The CDR3 is 14 amino acids. The V and J ends lost 0 bases and 1 base respectively, with 6 bases between them.

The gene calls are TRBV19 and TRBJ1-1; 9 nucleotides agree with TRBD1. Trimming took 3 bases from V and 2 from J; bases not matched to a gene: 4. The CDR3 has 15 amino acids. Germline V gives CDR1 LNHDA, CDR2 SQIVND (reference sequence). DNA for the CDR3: TGTGCCAGTAGTATCCTACAGGGGGCCAACACTGAAGCTTTCTTT. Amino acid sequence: CASSILQGANTEAFF.

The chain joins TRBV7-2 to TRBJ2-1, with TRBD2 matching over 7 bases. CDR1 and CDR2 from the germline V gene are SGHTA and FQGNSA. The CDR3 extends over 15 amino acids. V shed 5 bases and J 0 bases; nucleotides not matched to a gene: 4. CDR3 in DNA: TGTGCCAGCAGCCAAACTAGCGCCTCCTACAATGAGCAGTTCTTC. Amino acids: CASSQTSASYNEQFF.

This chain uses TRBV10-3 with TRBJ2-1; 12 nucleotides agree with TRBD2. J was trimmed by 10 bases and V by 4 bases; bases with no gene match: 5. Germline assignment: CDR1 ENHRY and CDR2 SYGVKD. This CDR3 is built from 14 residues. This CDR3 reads CAISASGGAEEQFF. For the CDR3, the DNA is TGTGCCATCAGTGCTAGCGGGGGGGCGGAAGAGCAGTTCTTC.

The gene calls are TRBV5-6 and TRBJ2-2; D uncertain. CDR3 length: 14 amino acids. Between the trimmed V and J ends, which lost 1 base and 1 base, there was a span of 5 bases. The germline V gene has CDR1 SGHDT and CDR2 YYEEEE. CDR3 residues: CASSLNKNTGELFF. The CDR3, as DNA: TGTGCCAGCAGCTTGAACAAGAACACCGGGGAGCTGTTTTTT.

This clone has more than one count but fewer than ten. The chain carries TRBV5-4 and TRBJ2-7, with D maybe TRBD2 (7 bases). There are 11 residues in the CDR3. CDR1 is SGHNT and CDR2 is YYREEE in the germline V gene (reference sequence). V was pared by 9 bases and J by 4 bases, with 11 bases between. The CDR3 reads CAIKGGYEQYF. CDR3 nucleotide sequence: TGTGCCATAAAGGGGGGGTACGAGCAGTACTTC.

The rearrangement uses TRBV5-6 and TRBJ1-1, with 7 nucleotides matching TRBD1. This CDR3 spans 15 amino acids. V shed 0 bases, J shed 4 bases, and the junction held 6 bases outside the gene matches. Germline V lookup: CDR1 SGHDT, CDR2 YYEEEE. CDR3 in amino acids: CASSLGRQGGTEAFF. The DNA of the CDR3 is TGTGCCAGCAGCTTGGGGAGGCAGGGGGGCACTGAAGCTTTCTTT. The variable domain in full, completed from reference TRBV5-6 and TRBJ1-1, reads DAGVTQSPTHLIKTRGQQVTLRCSPKSGHDTVSWYQQALGQGPQFIFQYYEEEERQRGNFPDRFSGHQFPNYSSELNVNALLLGDSALYLCASSLGRQGGTEAFFGQGTRLTVV.

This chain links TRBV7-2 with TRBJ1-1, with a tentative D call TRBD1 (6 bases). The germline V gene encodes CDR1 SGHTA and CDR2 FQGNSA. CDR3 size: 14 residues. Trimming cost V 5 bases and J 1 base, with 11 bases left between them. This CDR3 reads CASSHMTGNTEAFF. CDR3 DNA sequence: TGTGCCAGCAGCCATATGACAGGGAACACTGAAGCTTTCTTT.

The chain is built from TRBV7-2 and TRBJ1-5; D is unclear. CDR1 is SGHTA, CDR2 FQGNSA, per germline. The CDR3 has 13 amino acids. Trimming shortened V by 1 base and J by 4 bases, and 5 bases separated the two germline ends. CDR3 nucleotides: TGTGCCAGCAGCTTAGACGGGAATCAGCCCCAGCATTTT. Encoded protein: CASSLDGNQPQHF.

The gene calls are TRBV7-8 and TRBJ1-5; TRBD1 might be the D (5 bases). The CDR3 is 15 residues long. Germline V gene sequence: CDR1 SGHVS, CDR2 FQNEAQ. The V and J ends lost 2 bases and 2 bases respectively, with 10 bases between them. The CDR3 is CASSLTGLRNQPQHF. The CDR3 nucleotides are TGTGCCAGCAGCTTAACAGGACTGCGCAATCAGCCCCAGCATTTT.

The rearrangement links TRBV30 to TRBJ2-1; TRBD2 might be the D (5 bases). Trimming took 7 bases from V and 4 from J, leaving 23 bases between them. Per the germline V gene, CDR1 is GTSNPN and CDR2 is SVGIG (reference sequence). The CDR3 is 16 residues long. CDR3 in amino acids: CAFRGGRQGGYNEQFF. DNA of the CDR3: TGTGCCTTCCGAGGAGGTCGGCAAGGAGGTTACAATGAGCAGTTCTTC.

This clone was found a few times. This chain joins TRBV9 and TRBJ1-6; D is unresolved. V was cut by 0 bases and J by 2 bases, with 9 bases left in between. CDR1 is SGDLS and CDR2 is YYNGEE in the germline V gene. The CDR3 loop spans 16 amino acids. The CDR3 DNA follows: TGTGCCAGCAGCGTAGAGGTCGGGGCCTATAATTCACCCCTCCACTTT. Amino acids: CASSVEVGAYNSPLHF.

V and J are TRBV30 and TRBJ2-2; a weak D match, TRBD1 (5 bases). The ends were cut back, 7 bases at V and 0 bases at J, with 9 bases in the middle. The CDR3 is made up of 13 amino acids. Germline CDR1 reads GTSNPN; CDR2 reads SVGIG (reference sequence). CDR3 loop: CASSDTNTGELFF. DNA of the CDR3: TGTGCCTCCTCGGACACGAACACCGGGGAGCTGTTTTTT.

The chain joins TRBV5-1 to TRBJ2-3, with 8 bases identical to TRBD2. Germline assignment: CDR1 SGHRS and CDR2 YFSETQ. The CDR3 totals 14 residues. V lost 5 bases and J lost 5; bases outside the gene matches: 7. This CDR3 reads CASRTGAGGDTQYF. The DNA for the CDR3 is TGCGCCAGCAGAACCGGGGCGGGAGGAGATACGCAGTATTTT.

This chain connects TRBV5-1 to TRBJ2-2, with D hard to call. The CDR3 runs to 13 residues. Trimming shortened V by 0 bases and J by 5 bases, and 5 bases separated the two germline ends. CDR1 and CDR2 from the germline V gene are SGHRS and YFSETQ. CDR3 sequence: CASSLDRTGELFF. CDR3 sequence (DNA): TGCGCCAGCAGCTTGGATAGAACCGGGGAGCTGTTTTTT.

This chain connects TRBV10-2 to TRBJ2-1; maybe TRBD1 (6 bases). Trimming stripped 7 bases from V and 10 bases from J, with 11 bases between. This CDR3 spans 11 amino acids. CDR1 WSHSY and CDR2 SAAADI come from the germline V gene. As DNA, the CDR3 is TGCGCCAGCATGCGGACAGCCGAGCAGTTCTTC. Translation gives CASMRTAEQFF.

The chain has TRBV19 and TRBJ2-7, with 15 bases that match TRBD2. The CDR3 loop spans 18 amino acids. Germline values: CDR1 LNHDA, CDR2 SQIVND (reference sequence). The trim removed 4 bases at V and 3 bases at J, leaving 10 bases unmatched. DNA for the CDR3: TGTGCCAGTAGTAATCAGCCGGGACTAGCGGGAGGAGACTACGAGCAGTACTTC. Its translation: CASSNQPGLAGGDYEQYF.

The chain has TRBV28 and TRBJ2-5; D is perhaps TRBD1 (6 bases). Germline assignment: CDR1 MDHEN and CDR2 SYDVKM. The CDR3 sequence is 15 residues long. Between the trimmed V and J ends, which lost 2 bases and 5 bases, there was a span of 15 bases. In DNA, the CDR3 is TGTGCCAGCAGTTTAGACTCCGACAGGAGGGAGACCCAGTACTTC. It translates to CASSLDSDRRETQYF.

The CDR3 spells CAISDHRDSLYQPQHF. Written as DNA, the CDR3 is TGTGCCATCAGTGACCACCGGGACTCCCTATATCAGCCCCAGCATTTT. The chain combines TRBV10-3 with TRBJ1-5; tentative D call: TRBD1 (5 bases). Germline CDR1 is ENHRY and CDR2 is SYGVKD. V was cut by 3 bases and J by 5 bases, with 17 bases left in between. CDR3 length: 16 amino acids.

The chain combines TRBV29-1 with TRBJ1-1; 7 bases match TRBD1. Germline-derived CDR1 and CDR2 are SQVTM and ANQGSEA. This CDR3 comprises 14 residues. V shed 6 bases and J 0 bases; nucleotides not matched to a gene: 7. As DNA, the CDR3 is TGCAGCGTCCGACGGACAGGCATGAACACTGAAGCTTTCTTT. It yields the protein CSVRRTGMNTEAFF.

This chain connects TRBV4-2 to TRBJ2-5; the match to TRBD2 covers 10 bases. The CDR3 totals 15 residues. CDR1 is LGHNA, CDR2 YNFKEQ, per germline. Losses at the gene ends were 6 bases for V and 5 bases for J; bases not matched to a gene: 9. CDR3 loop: CASSDSGGPRETQYF. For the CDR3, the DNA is TGTGCCAGCAGTGATAGCGGGGGGCCGCGGGAGACCCAGTACTTC.

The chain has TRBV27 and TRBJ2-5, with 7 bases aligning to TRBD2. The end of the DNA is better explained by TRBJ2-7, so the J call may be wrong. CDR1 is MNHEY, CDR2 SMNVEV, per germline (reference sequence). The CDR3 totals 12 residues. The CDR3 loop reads CASSKLANEQYF. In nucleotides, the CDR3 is TGTGCCAGCAGTAAACTAGCGAACGAGCAGTACTTC.

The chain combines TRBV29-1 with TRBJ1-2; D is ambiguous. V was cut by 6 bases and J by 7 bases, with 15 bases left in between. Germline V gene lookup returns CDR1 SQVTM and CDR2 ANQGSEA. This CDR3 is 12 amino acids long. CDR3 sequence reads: CSVAGLFPGYTF. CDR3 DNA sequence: TGCAGCGTCGCGGGCTTATTCCCTGGCTACACCTTC. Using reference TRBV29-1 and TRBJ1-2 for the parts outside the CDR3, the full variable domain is SAVISQKPSRDICQRGTSLTIQCQVDSQVTMMFWYRQQPGQSLTLIATANQGSEATYESGFVIDKFPISRPNLTFSTLTVSNMSPEDSSIYLCSVAGLFPGYTFGSGTRLTVV.

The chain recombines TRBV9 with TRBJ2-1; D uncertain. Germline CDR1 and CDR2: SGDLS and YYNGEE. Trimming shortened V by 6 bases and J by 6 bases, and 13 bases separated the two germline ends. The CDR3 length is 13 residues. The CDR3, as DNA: TGTGCCAGCAACGATGGCTCCCCCAATGAGCAGTTCTTC. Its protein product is CASNDGSPNEQFF.

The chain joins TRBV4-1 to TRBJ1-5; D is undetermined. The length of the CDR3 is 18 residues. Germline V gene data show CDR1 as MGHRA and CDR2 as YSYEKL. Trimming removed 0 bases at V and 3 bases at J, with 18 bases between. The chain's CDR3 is CASSQEVPRSLLNQPQHF. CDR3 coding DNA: TGCGCCAGCAGCCAAGAAGTCCCCAGGAGTCTCCTCAATCAGCCCCAGCATTTT.

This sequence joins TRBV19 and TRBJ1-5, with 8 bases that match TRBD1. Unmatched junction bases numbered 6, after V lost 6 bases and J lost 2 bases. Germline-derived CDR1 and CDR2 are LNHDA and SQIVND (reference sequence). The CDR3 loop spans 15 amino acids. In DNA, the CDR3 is TGTGCCAGTAGGATACAGGGGGAGTGCAATCAGCCCCAGCATTTT. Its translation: CASRIQGECNQPQHF.

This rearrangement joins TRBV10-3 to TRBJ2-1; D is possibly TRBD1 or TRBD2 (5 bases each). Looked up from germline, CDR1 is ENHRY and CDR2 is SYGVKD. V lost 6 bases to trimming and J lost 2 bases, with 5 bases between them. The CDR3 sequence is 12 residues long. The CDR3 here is CAIRGPYNEQFF. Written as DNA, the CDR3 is TGTGCCATCAGGGGACCCTACAATGAGCAGTTCTTC.